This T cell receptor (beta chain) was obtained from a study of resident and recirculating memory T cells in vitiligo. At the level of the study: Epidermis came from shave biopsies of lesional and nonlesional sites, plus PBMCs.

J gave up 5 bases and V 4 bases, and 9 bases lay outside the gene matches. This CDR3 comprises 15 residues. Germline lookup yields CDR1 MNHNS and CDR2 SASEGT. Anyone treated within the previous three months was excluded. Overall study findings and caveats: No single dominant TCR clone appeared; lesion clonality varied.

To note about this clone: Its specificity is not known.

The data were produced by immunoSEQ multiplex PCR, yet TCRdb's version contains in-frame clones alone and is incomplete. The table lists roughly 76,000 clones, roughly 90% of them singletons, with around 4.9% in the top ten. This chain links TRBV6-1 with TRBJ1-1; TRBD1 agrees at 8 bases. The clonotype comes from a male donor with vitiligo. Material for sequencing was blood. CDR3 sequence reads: CASSALPGGNTEAFF. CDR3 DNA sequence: TGTGCCAGCAGTGCCCTTCCAGGGGGCAATACTGAAGCTTTCTTT.